This passage covers 18 T cell receptor beta chains from one sample sequenced in a study of shared clonotypes between healthy human individuals. Here immunoSEQ multiplex PCR was the method, and the copy in TCRdb shows in-frame clones only, minus some. This repertoire shows roughly 1,000,000 clones, 78% found once; its top ten account for roughly 0.56%. The sample taken for sequencing was memory CD4+ T cells from PBMCs. The subset is: CD45RA-negative fraction. All receptors derive from a man aged 18 to 29 in good health. Some clones in this sample may be carry-over from other donors' samples.

For the CDR3, the DNA is TGTGCCAGCAGTTACTCGTACAGTAGCAATCAGCCCCAGCATTTT. It yields the protein CASSYSYSSNQPQHF. J is TRBJ1-5 and V is TRBV6-5; unclear D gene. The germline V gene has CDR1 MNHEY and CDR2 SVGAGI. CDR3 length equals 15 residues. V lost 0 bases and J lost 0, with 6 bases in between.

The chain carries TRBV9 and TRBJ1-1; perhaps TRBD1 as D (6 bases). V was cut by 3 bases and J by 1 base, with 13 bases left in between. Germline lookup yields CDR1 SGDLS and CDR2 YYNGEE. The CDR3 is 15 amino acids. CDR3 sequence (DNA): TGTGCCAGCAGCGCTACGGGACACACGAACACTGAAGCTTTCTTT. It translates to CASSATGHTNTEAFF. Full variable domain (missing parts from reference TRBV9 and TRBJ1-1): DSGVTQTPKHLITATGQRVTLRCSPRSGDLSVYWYQQSLDQGLQFLIQYYNGEERAKGNILERFSAQQFPDLHSELNLSSLELGDSALYFCASSATGHTNTEAFFGQGTRLTVV.

The J gene is TRBJ2-7, the V gene TRBV28; 12 nucleotides align to TRBD2. V dropped 6 bases and J dropped 0; count of bases not matched to a gene: 6. The CDR3 contains 16 residues. Germline V lookup: CDR1 MDHEN, CDR2 SYDVKM. In nucleotides, the CDR3 is TGTGCCAGCAGCTACGGACTAGCGGGGTACTCCTACGAGCAGTACTTC. This codes for CASSYGLAGYSYEQYF.

The chain combines TRBV6-1 with TRBJ1-3, with no clear D. CDR1 is MNHNS, CDR2 SASEGT, per germline. The V gene lost 4 bases and the J gene lost 0 bases, with 10 bases spanning the gap. The CDR3 length is 15 residues. The CDR3 nucleotides read TGTGCCAGCAGTGTAGTAGGCTACTCTGGAAACACCATATATTTT. Its protein product is CASSVVGYSGNTIYF.

The chain uses TRBV28 and TRBJ1-5; 7 bases line up with TRBD1. The CDR3 runs to 16 residues. CDR1 is MDHEN, CDR2 SYDVKM, per germline. Losses at the gene ends were 7 bases for V and 3 bases for J; bases not matched to a gene: 12. Here the CDR3 reads CASKAEGAFYNQPQHF. CDR3 nucleotides: TGTGCCAGCAAGGCGGAGGGGGCTTTCTACAATCAGCCCCAGCATTTT.

A few counts support this clone. The chain joins TRBV5-1 to TRBJ1-4, with D unclear. Germline lookup yields CDR1 SGHRS and CDR2 YFSETQ. V was shortened by 0 bases and J by 4 bases, with 7 bases between the two germline ends. The CDR3 is 14 amino acids. CDR3 in DNA: TGCGCCAGCAGCTTGGATGTCGGTAATGAAAAACTGTTTTTT. This encodes CASSLDVGNEKLFF.

The V and J genes are TRBV19 and TRBJ1-2; TRBD1 might be the D (6 bases). V lost 5 bases to trimming and J lost 4 bases, with 11 bases between them. Germline V lookup: CDR1 LNHDA, CDR2 SQIVND (reference sequence). The CDR3 sequence is 13 residues long. In DNA form, the CDR3 reads TGTGCCAGTAGTTTGGACAGAAGCTATGGCTACACCTTC. Amino acid sequence: CASSLDRSYGYTF.

This chain uses TRBV10-1 with TRBJ1-1; D is unclear. Trimming stripped 9 bases from V and 8 bases from J, with 16 bases between. The CDR3 covers 12 residues. Germline-derived CDR1 and CDR2 are WNHNN and SYGVQD (reference sequence). The CDR3 DNA is TGCGCCAGTTGGCCCAGCAGAAACGAAGCTTTCTTT. Translated, it gives CASWPSRNEAFF.

V usage is TRBV7-3 and J usage is TRBJ1-2, with 8 bases fitting TRBD1. V gave up 5 bases and J gave up 8 bases; unmatched junction bases: 7. The CDR3 spans 13 residues. From germline, CDR1 is SGHTA and CDR2 FQGTGA. The CDR3 DNA reads TGTGCCAGCAGCCCGGGGACAGGTGTGGGCTACACCTTC. Protein: CASSPGTGVGYTF.

This chain joins TRBV6-5 and TRBJ1-3, with 7 bases that match TRBD1. Germline V gene lookup returns CDR1 MNHEY and CDR2 SVGAGI. The V and J ends lost 5 bases and 4 bases, in that order; junction bases with no gene match: 8. The CDR3 extends over 15 amino acids. DNA of the CDR3: TGTGCCAGCAGTCTAACAGGGGAGATGGGAAACACCATATATTTT. Its protein product is CASSLTGEMGNTIYF.

This rearrangement joins TRBV10-3 to TRBJ2-1; no clear D gene. The CDR3 runs to 12 residues. Germline CDR1 and CDR2: ENHRY and SYGVKD. V lost 0 bases, J lost 8 bases, and 5 bases lay in between. The CDR3 reads CAISESIYEQFF. CDR3 DNA: TGTGCCATCAGTGAGTCTATATATGAGCAGTTCTTC.

The V and J genes are TRBV5-1 and TRBJ2-2; 8 positions agree with TRBD1. The CDR3 spans 16 residues. The V and J ends lost 0 bases and 5 bases, in that order; junction bases with no gene match: 6. CDR1 SGHRS and CDR2 YFSETQ come from the germline V gene. This CDR3 is CASSLERQGLTGELFF. The DNA of the CDR3 is TGCGCCAGCAGCTTGGAGAGACAGGGGTTAACCGGGGAGCTGTTTTTT.

The chain is built from TRBV7-8 and TRBJ2-2, with 8 nucleotides matching TRBD2. The CDR3 extends over 15 amino acids. CDR1 is SGHVS and CDR2 is FQNEAQ in the germline V gene. The ends lost 3 bases at V and 6 bases at J; junction bases unmatched: 6. CDR3: CASSFSGSWAGELFF. The CDR3 coding sequence is TGTGCCAGCAGCTTCAGCGGGAGTTGGGCCGGGGAGCTGTTTTTT.

This sequence joins TRBV5-1 and TRBJ1-1; 8 bases are shared with TRBD1. With V trimmed by 2 bases and J by 6 bases, 6 bases remained unmatched. CDR1 is SGHRS and CDR2 is YFSETQ in the germline V gene. This CDR3 comprises 14 residues. CDR3 DNA: TGCGCCAGCAGCTTTGTGACAGGGGCCGCTGAAGCTTTCTTT. Translation: CASSFVTGAAEAFF.

About this clone itself: In the same sample, other DNA sequences code for this CDR3. The chain links TRBV18 to TRBJ2-5; no clear D gene. Trimming removed 2 bases at V and 2 bases at J, with 6 bases between. Germline V gene data show CDR1 as KGHSH and CDR2 as LQKENI. The CDR3 loop spans 13 amino acids. The CDR3 sequence is CASSPSLQETQYF. The CDR3 nucleotides read TGTGCCAGCTCACCAAGTTTACAAGAGACCCAGTACTTC.

The chain employs TRBV5-1 and TRBJ1-2, with D maybe TRBD1 (6 bases). Germline values: CDR1 SGHRS, CDR2 YFSETQ. The CDR3 consists of 14 residues. V dropped 0 bases and J dropped 6 bases, with 12 bases sitting between them. The CDR3 coding sequence is TGCGCCAGCAGCTTGGTACAGGGTTCGGATGGCTACACCTTC. It codes for CASSLVQGSDGYTF. Together with reference TRBV5-1 and TRBJ1-2, the CDR3 gives the full variable domain: KAGVTQTPRYLIKTRGQQVTLSCSPISGHRSVSWYQQTPGQGLQFLFEYFSETQRNKGNFPGRFSGRQFSNSRSEMNVSTLELGDSALYLCASSLVQGSDGYTFGSGTRLTVV.

The J gene is TRBJ2-2, the V gene TRBV5-4, with a tentative D call TRBD1 (6 bases). V gave up 0 bases and J gave up 0 bases, with 15 bases separating them. Germline V gives CDR1 SGHNT, CDR2 YYREEE (reference sequence). The CDR3 length is 18 residues. CDR3 amino acids: CASSLEDRSISNTGELFF. CDR3 sequence (DNA): TGTGCCAGCAGCTTGGAGGACAGATCAATTTCGAACACCGGGGAGCTGTTTTTT.

The chain has TRBV5-1 and TRBJ2-4; 7 bases agree with TRBD1. Germline trimming cut 4 bases from V and 2 bases from J; bases unmatched to any gene: 9. Germline values: CDR1 SGHRS, CDR2 YFSETQ. The CDR3 extends over 16 amino acids. In nucleotides, the CDR3 is TGCGCCAGCAGCGCCCGGGACAGTTTTACCAAAAACATTCAGTACTTC. This gives the protein CASSARDSFTKNIQYF.